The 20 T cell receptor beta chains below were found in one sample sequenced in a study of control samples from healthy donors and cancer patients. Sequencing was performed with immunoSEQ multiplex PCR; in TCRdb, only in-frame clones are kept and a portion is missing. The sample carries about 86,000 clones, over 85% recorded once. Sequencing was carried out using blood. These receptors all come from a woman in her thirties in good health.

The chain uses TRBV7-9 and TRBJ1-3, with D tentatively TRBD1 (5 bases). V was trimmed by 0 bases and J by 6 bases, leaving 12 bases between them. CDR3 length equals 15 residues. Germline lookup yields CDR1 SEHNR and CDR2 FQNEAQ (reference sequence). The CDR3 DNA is TGTGCCAGCAGCTTAGCCAAGGGGTTGGCAAACACCATATATTTT. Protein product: CASSLAKGLANTIYF.

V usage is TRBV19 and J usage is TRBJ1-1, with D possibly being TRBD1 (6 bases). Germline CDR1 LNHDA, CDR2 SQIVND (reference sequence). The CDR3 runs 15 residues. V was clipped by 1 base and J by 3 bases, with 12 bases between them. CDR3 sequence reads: CASSIGTVVDTEAFF. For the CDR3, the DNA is TGTGCCAGTAGTATAGGGACAGTGGTGGACACTGAAGCTTTCTTT.

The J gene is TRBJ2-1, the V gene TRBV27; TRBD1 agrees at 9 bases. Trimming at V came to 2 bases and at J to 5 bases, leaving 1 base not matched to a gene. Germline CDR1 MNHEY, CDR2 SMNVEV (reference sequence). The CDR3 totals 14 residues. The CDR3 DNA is TGTGCCAGCAGTTTAGGGACAGGGCACAATGAGCAGTTCTTC. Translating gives CASSLGTGHNEQFF.

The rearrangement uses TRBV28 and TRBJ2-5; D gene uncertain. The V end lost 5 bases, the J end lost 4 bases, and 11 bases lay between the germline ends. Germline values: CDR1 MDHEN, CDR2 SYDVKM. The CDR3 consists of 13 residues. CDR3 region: CASSPDGLETQYF. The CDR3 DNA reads TGTGCCAGCAGTCCCGACGGATTAGAGACCCAGTACTTC.

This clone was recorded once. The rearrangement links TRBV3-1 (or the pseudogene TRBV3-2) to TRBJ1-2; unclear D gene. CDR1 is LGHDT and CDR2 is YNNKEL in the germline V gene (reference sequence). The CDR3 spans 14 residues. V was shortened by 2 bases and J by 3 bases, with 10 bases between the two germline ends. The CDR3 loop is CASSQRNGDYGYTF. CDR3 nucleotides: TGTGCCAGCAGCCAAAGGAATGGAGACTATGGCTACACCTTC.

CDR3 sequence: CASSLDRQLNTEAFF. CDR3 nucleotides: TGTGCCAGCAGCTTAGATCGGCAGCTGAACACTGAAGCTTTCTTT. The V gene is TRBV7-8, the J gene TRBJ1-1; D remains ambiguous. Per germline, CDR1 SGHVS and CDR2 FQNEAQ. Trimming stripped 1 base from V and 0 bases from J, with 9 bases between. This CDR3 contains 15 residues. Looking up the rest from reference TRBV7-8 and TRBJ1-1 gives the full variable domain: GAGVSQSPRYKVAKRGQDVALRCDPISGHVSLFWYQQALGQGPEFLTYFQNEAQLDKSGLPSDRFFAERPEGSVSTLKIQRTQQEDSAVYLCASSLDRQLNTEAFFGQGTRLTVV.

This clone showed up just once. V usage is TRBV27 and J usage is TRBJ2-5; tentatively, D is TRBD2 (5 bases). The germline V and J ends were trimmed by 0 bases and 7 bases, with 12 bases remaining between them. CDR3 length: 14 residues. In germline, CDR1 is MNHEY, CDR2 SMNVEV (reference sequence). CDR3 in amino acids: CASSLSGFGGTQYF. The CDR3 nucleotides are TGTGCCAGCAGTTTATCGGGGTTCGGAGGGACCCAGTACTTC.

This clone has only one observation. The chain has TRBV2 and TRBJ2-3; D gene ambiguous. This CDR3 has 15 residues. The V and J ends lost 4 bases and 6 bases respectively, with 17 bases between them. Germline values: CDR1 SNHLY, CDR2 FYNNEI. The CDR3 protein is CASSGNPPGTDTQYF. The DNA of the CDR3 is TGTGCCAGCAGTGGGAATCCCCCGGGTACGGATACGCAGTATTTT.

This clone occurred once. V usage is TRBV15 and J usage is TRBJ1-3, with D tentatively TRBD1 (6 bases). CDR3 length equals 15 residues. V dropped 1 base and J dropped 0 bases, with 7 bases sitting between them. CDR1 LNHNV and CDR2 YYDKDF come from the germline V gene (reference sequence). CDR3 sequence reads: CATSRGGLSGNTIYF. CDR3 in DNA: TGTGCCACCAGCAGAGGGGGGCTCTCTGGAAACACCATATATTTT.

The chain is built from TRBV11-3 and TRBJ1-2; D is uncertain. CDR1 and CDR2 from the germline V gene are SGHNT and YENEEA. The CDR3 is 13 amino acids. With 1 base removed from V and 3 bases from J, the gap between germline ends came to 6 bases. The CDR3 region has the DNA TGTGCCAGCAGCTTAGGACCCGACTATGGCTACACCTTC. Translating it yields CASSLGPDYGYTF.

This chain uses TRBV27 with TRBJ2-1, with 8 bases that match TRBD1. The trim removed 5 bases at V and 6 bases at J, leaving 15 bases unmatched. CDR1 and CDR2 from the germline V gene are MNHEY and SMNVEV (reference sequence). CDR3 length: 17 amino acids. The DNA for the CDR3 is TGTGCCAGCAGTGTACGAAGGGACAGGCGTCAGGGCAATGAGCAGTTCTTC. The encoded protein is CASSVRRDRRQGNEQFF.

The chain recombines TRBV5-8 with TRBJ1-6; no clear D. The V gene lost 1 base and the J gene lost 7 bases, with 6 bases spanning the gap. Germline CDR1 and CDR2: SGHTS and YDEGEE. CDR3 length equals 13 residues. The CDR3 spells CASSLYSNSPLHF. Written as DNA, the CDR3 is TGTGCCAGCAGCTTGTACAGCAATTCACCCCTCCACTTT.

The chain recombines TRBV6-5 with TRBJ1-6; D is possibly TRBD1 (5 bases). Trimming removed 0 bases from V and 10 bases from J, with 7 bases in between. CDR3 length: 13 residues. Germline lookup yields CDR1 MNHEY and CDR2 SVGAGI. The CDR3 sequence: CASSYSGRSPLHF. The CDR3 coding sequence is TGTGCCAGCAGTTACTCGGGACGGTCACCCCTCCACTTT.

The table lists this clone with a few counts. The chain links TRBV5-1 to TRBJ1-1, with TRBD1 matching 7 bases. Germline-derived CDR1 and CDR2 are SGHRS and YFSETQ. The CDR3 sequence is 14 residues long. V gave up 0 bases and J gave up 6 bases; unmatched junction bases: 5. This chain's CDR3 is CASSLVGTVSEAFF. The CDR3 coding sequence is TGCGCCAGCAGCTTGGTCGGGACAGTCTCTGAAGCTTTCTTT.

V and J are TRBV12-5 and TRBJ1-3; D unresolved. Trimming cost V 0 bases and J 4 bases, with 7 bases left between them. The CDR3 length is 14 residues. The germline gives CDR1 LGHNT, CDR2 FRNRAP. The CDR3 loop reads CASGLVQSGNTIYF. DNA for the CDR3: TGTGCTAGTGGTTTGGTACAGTCGGGAAACACCATATATTTT.

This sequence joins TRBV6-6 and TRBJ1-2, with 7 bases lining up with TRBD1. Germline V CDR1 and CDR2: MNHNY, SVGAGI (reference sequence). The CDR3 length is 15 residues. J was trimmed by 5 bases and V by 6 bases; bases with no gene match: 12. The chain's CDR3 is CASSPIQGQKYGYTF. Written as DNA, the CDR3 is TGTGCCAGCAGCCCGATCCAGGGACAGAAGTATGGCTACACCTTC.

In nucleotides, the CDR3 is TGTGCCAGTAGGGACAGGGGGCGAACTAACTATGGCTACACCTTC. The encoded protein is CASRDRGRTNYGYTF. This chain connects TRBV19 to TRBJ1-2, with 11 positions matching TRBD1. J was trimmed by 0 bases and V by 6 bases; bases with no gene match: 3. The CDR3 spans 15 residues. In germline, CDR1 is LNHDA, CDR2 SQIVND (reference sequence).

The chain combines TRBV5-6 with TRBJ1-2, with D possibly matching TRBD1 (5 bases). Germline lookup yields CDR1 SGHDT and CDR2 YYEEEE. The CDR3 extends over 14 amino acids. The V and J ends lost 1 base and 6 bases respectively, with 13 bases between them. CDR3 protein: CASSLRFGADGYTF. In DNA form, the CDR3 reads TGTGCCAGCAGCTTGCGGTTTGGGGCTGATGGCTACACCTTC.

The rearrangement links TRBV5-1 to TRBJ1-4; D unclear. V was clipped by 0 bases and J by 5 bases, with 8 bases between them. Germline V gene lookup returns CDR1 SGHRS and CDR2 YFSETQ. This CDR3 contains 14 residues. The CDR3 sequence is CASSLAPGNEKLFF. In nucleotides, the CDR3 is TGCGCCAGCAGCTTGGCCCCGGGGAATGAAAAACTGTTTTTT.

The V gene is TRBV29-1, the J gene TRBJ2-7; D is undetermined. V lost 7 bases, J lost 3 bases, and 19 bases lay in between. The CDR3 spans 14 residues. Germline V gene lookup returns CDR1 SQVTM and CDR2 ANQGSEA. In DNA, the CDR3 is TGCAGCGCAAAATTTGTGGGATCGGACTACGAGCAGTACTTC. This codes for CSAKFVGSDYEQYF.